These 27 T cell receptor beta chains were sequenced from one sample in a study of T cell responses to AZD1222 COVID-19 vaccine. The protocol was immunoSEQ multiplex PCR, while the TCRdb copy is restricted to in-frame clones and leaves out a portion. The data show roughly 180,000 clones, 80% to 95% seen once. Sequenced material: peripheral blood, taken 28 days after the second AZD1222 dose. Receptors were obtained from an adult who received the AZD1222 COVID-19 vaccine.

The chain carries TRBV12-2 and TRBJ1-4. TRBV12-2 is a pseudogene. CDR3 length equals 15 residues. CDR3 nucleotides: TGTGCAAGTCGCTTAGCGAGACCGAATAATGAAAAACTGTTTTTT. It encodes CASRLARPNNEKLFF.

This chain connects TRBV19 to TRBJ1-5; 10 bases map to TRBD1. Germline V gene lookup returns CDR1 LNHDA and CDR2 SQIVND (reference sequence). This CDR3 region has 15 residues. V dropped 6 bases and J dropped 3; count of bases not matched to a gene: 5. The CDR3 DNA follows: TGTGCCAGTAGAGGGGACAGGGGTATCAATCAGCCCCAGCATTTT. It is translated as CASRGDRGINQPQHF.

The chain combines TRBV5-6 with TRBJ1-2; possible D gene TRBD1, 6 bases. V was pared by 4 bases and J by 5 bases, with 15 bases between. Germline CDR1 reads SGHDT; CDR2 reads YYEEEE. This CDR3 spans 14 amino acids. CDR3 coding DNA: TGTGCCAGCAGCCTGCCGCAGGGGCGGTATGGCTACACCTTC. Protein: CASSLPQGRYGYTF. Using reference TRBV5-6 and TRBJ1-2 for the parts outside the CDR3, the full variable domain is DAGVTQSPTHLIKTRGQQVTLRCSPKSGHDTVSWYQQALGQGPQFIFQYYEEEERQRGNFPDRFSGHQFPNYSSELNVNALLLGDSALYLCASSLPQGRYGYTFGSGTRLTVV.

The J gene is TRBJ1-5, the V gene TRBV19; possible D gene TRBD1, 5 bases. In germline, CDR1 is LNHDA, CDR2 SQIVND (reference sequence). The ends were cut back, 1 base at V and 7 bases at J, with 11 bases in the middle. This CDR3 has 14 residues. Here the CDR3 DNA reads TGTGCCAGTAGTATAGTACTCCAGGGCCAGCCCCAGCATTTT. Amino acids: CASSIVLQGQPQHF.

V is TRBV4-3 and J is TRBJ1-2, with 7 bases fitting TRBD1. There are 17 residues in the CDR3. From germline, CDR1 is LGHNA and CDR2 YSLEER. J gave up 0 bases and V 0 bases, and 7 bases lay outside the gene matches. Written as DNA, the CDR3 is TGCGCCAGCAGCCAAGATAGTAGGGGGCGAGCTAACTATGGCTACACCTTC. This codes for CASSQDSRGRANYGYTF.

The chain employs TRBV9 and TRBJ1-1, with D unresolved. The ends were cut back, 4 bases at V and 7 bases at J, with 14 bases in the middle. Germline V lookup: CDR1 SGDLS, CDR2 YYNGEE. This CDR3 is 13 amino acids long. The CDR3 reads CASSPDWRGEAFF. Written as DNA, the CDR3 is TGTGCCAGCAGCCCCGACTGGCGGGGTGAAGCTTTCTTT. Supplemented by reference TRBV9 and TRBJ1-1, the full variable domain reads DSGVTQTPKHLITATGQRVTLRCSPRSGDLSVYWYQQSLDQGLQFLIQYYNGEERAKGNILERFSAQQFPDLHSELNLSSLELGDSALYFCASSPDWRGEAFFGQGTRLTVV.

The genes are TRBV28 and TRBJ2-2; D not resolved. The CDR3 totals 11 residues. Trimming pared 5 bases from V and 9 bases from J, leaving 7 bases between. CDR1 MDHEN and CDR2 SYDVKM come from the germline V gene. This CDR3 is CASSQQRELFF. In nucleotides, the CDR3 is TGTGCCAGCAGTCAGCAACGGGAGCTGTTTTTT.

V usage is TRBV5-1 and J usage is TRBJ1-1; the D gene is possibly TRBD1 (6 bases). The germline CDR1 and CDR2 sequences are SGHRS and YFSETQ. Trimming took 0 bases from V and 7 from J, leaving 10 bases between them. The CDR3 totals 13 residues. CDR3 region: CASSLGQALEAFF. The CDR3 DNA follows: TGCGCCAGCAGCTTGGGACAGGCGCTTGAAGCTTTCTTT. Full variable domain (missing parts from reference TRBV5-1 and TRBJ1-1): KAGVTQTPRYLIKTRGQQVTLSCSPISGHRSVSWYQQTPGQGLQFLFEYFSETQRNKGNFPGRFSGRQFSNSRSEMNVSTLELGDSALYLCASSLGQALEAFFGQGTRLTVV.

This chain joins TRBV4-1 and TRBJ2-1; either TRBD1 or TRBD2 may fit D (6 bases each). V was clipped by 3 bases and J by 3 bases, with 15 bases between them. Germline assignment: CDR1 MGHRA and CDR2 YSYEKL. CDR3 length: 16 residues. The DNA of the CDR3 is TGCGCCAGCAGCCAGGAGGGGGGACACCTCTACAATGAGCAGTTCTTC. This codes for CASSQEGGHLYNEQFF.

The chain links TRBV19 to TRBJ1-6; TRBD1 agrees at 9 bases. The trim removed 5 bases at V and 7 bases at J, leaving 3 bases unmatched. The CDR3 is made up of 14 amino acids. Germline V lookup: CDR1 LNHDA, CDR2 SQIVND (reference sequence). DNA for the CDR3: TGTGCCAGTAGTCTGACAGGGGGGAATTCACCCCTCCACTTT. Translation gives CASSLTGGNSPLHF.

The chain uses TRBV30 and TRBJ2-1; TRBD2 agrees at 8 bases. The CDR3 length is 14 residues. Per the germline V gene, CDR1 is GTSNPN and CDR2 is SVGIG (reference sequence). V gave up 4 bases and J gave up 4 bases; unmatched junction bases: 6. The CDR3 loop is CAWNNLAGYNEQFF. The CDR3 coding sequence is TGTGCCTGGAATAATCTAGCGGGTTACAATGAGCAGTTCTTC.

The chain carries TRBV7-9 and TRBJ1-1; no definite D call. CDR1 is SEHNR and CDR2 is FQNEAQ in the germline V gene (reference sequence). V lost 4 bases to trimming and J lost 2 bases, with 14 bases between them. CDR3 size: 15 residues. The CDR3 DNA is TGTGCCAGCAGCTCCCTTCGAGGAGTAAACACTGAAGCTTTCTTT. It is translated as CASSSLRGVNTEAFF.

The table lists this clone with a few counts. The V call is TRBV2, the J call TRBJ1-3; 9 bases fit TRBD1. The length of the CDR3 is 15 residues. The junction had 0 bases not matched to a gene; V was cut back by 1 base and J by 2 bases. CDR1 is SNHLY and CDR2 is FYNNEI in the germline V gene. The CDR3 reads CASSEGQGAGNTIYF. DNA for the CDR3: TGTGCCAGCAGTGAAGGACAGGGGGCTGGAAACACCATATATTTT.

The chain recombines TRBV5-6 with TRBJ1-6; D possibly corresponds to TRBD1 (6 bases). This CDR3 has 15 amino acids. Deletions cut 2 bases from V and 10 bases from J, with 16 bases between. Germline V gene lookup returns CDR1 SGHDT and CDR2 YYEEEE. The CDR3 DNA is TGTGCCAGCAGCTTATTCGGGCAGGGGTACTCACCCCTCCACTTT. It codes for CASSLFGQGYSPLHF.

The chain uses TRBV5-1 and TRBJ1-1, with 9 nucleotides matching TRBD1. The CDR3 is made up of 14 amino acids. The V gene end was trimmed by 4 bases and the J gene end by 5 bases; junction bases not matched to a gene: 6. The germline V gene encodes CDR1 SGHRS and CDR2 YFSETQ. DNA of the CDR3: TGCGCCAGCAGCCCCGGGACAGGGAGGACTGAAGCTTTCTTT. Protein: CASSPGTGRTEAFF.

The rearrangement uses TRBV5-1 and TRBJ1-1, with 7 bases lining up with TRBD1. CDR1 is SGHRS, CDR2 YFSETQ, per germline. Germline trimming cut 2 bases from V and 4 bases from J; bases unmatched to any gene: 2. CDR3 length equals 13 residues. The DNA of the CDR3 is TGCGCCAGCAGCTTTGAGGGGGCCACTGAAGCTTTCTTT. Encoded protein: CASSFEGATEAFF.

The chain links TRBV19 to TRBJ2-5, with 8 bases aligning to TRBD1. CDR3 length equals 14 residues. CDR1 is LNHDA and CDR2 is SQIVND in the germline V gene (reference sequence). J lost 2 bases, V lost 4 bases, and 3 bases had no gene match. The CDR3 bases are TGTGCCAGTAGTACCACAGGGGGTCAAGAGACCCAGTACTTC. Translation gives CASSTTGGQETQYF.

J is TRBJ1-3 and V is TRBV14, with D hard to call. The CDR3 totals 13 residues. Trimming shortened V by 3 bases and J by 4 bases, and 7 bases separated the two germline ends. Germline-derived CDR1 and CDR2 are SGHDN and FVKESK. The CDR3 reads CASSQGFGNTIYF. The CDR3 DNA sequence: TGTGCCAGCAGCCAGGGGTTCGGAAACACCATATATTTT.

This rearrangement joins TRBV7-9 to TRBJ1-4; 8 bases agree with TRBD1. Germline V lookup: CDR1 SEHNR, CDR2 FQNEAQ (reference sequence). This CDR3 region has 14 residues. V was clipped by 5 bases and J by 8 bases; unmatched bases: 7. The CDR3 protein is CASSPGQGGEKLFF. The CDR3 DNA sequence: TGTGCCAGCAGCCCCGGACAGGGAGGAGAAAAACTGTTTTTT.

J is TRBJ2-5 and V is TRBV18; 10 bases align to TRBD1. The CDR3 has 15 amino acids. Trimming cost V 5 bases and J 5 bases; bases outside gene matches: 8. Germline assignment: CDR1 KGHSH and CDR2 LQKENI. CDR3: CASSSGQGVRETQYF. Here the CDR3 DNA reads TGTGCCAGCTCAAGTGGACAGGGGGTGAGGGAGACCCAGTACTTC.

The chain links TRBV18 to TRBJ2-7, with D hard to call. The germline V and J ends were trimmed by 3 bases and 0 bases, with 12 bases remaining between them. The CDR3 extends over 15 amino acids. Germline CDR1 and CDR2: KGHSH and LQKENI. The CDR3, as DNA: TGTGCCAGCTCACCTGAGAGAGCTAGCTCCTACGAGCAGTACTTC. Translation: CASSPERASSYEQYF.

The CDR3 here is CASSLLAGGHGEKLFF. The CDR3 nucleotides read TGCGCCAGCAGCTTACTCGCAGGGGGCCATGGTGAAAAACTGTTTTTT. V and J are TRBV5-1 and TRBJ1-4; 8 bases align to TRBD1. The CDR3 spans 16 residues. V gave up 2 bases and J gave up 7 bases; unmatched junction bases: 10. From germline, CDR1 is SGHRS and CDR2 YFSETQ.

The rearrangement joins TRBV2 to TRBJ2-3, with 11 bases matching TRBD2. Germline-derived CDR1 and CDR2 are SNHLY and FYNNEI. The V gene end was trimmed by 4 bases and the J gene end by 2 bases; junction bases not matched to a gene: 8. There are 17 residues in the CDR3. DNA of the CDR3: TGTGCCAGCAGTGGCTTAGCGGGGGGGGCCCCCACAGATACGCAGTATTTT. This translates into CASSGLAGGAPTDTQYF.

CDR3 bases: TGTGCCAGCAGTCCGTCGGAGACCCAGTACTTC. This gives the protein CASSPSETQYF. The chain recombines TRBV12-3 or TRBV12-4 with TRBJ2-5; D unclear. The CDR3 totals 11 residues. Trimming pared 5 bases from V and 5 bases from J, leaving 6 bases between.

This chain joins TRBV2 and TRBJ2-7, with TRBD1 matching over 7 bases. Germline values: CDR1 SNHLY, CDR2 FYNNEI. V dropped 4 bases and J dropped 1; count of bases not matched to a gene: 7. The CDR3 is made up of 15 amino acids. The CDR3 DNA follows: TGTGCCAGCAGTGTCAACAGGGGCTTTTCCTACGAGCAGTACTTC. Its translation: CASSVNRGFSYEQYF.

The CDR3, as DNA: TGTGCCAGCAGTTTATCGACAGGGGCAGATACGCAGTATTTT. The encoded protein is CASSLSTGADTQYF. The V and J genes are TRBV27 and TRBJ2-3; 8 nucleotides align to TRBD1. The junction had 0 bases not matched to a gene; V was cut back by 0 bases and J by 4 bases. CDR1 and CDR2 (germline): MNHEY, SMNVEV (reference sequence). The CDR3 totals 14 residues.

This clone was seen only a few times. DNA of the CDR3: TGTGCCAGCAGTTTGGGGGGGGCGCAAAGGGTAGGGACCTACAATGAGCAGTTCTTC. Translating gives CASSLGGAQRVGTYNEQFF. The chain joins TRBV27 to TRBJ2-1; perhaps TRBD2 as D (7 bases). With 3 bases removed from V and 2 bases from J, the gap between germline ends came to 23 bases. The germline V gene has CDR1 MNHEY and CDR2 SMNVEV (reference sequence). CDR3 length equals 19 residues.